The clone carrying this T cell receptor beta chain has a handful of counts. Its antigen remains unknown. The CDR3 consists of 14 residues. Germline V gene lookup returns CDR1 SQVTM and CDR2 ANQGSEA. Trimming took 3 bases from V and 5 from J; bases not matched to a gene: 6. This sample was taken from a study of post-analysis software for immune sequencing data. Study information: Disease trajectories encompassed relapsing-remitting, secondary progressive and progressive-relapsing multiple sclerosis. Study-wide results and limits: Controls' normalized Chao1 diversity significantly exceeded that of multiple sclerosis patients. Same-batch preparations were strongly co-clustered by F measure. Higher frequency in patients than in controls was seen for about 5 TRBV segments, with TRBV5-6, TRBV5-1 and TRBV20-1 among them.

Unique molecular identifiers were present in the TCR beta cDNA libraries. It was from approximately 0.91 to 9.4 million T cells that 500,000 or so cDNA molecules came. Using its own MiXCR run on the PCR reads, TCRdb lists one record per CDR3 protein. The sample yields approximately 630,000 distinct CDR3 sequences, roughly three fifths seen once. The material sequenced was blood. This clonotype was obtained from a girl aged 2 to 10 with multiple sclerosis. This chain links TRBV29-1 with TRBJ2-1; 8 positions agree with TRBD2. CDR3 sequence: CSVDPSGLDNEQFF. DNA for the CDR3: TGCAGCGTTGATCCTAGCGGGCTAGACAATGAGCAGTTCTTC.